These 20 T cell receptor beta chains were sequenced from one sample in a study of identifying expanded T cells in peripheral blood. The data were produced by immunoSEQ multiplex PCR, yet TCRdb's version contains in-frame clones alone and is incomplete. The sample yields about 100,000 clones, 80% to 90% seen once. The sequenced material came from blood. The origin of the receptors is a person between 18 and 69 years old in good health.

This clone has a single count. V gene TRBV30 combines with J gene TRBJ1-1, with 7 bases aligning to TRBD1. Per germline, CDR1 GTSNPN and CDR2 SVGIG (reference sequence). J was trimmed by 4 bases and V by 2 bases; bases with no gene match: 4. CDR3 length: 13 amino acids. The CDR3 region is CAWSLPGGTEAFF. The DNA of the CDR3 is TGTGCCTGGAGTCTCCCAGGGGGCACTGAAGCTTTCTTT.

This rearrangement joins TRBV19 to TRBJ2-1; D uncertain. CDR1 and CDR2 from the germline V gene are LNHDA and SQIVND (reference sequence). The CDR3 totals 16 residues. The V gene lost 6 bases and the J gene lost 0 bases, with 15 bases spanning the gap. CDR3 sequence reads: CASSLSSSSSYNEQFF. The CDR3, as DNA: TGTGCCAGTAGCCTCTCGAGCAGCAGCTCCTACAATGAGCAGTTCTTC.

This chain uses TRBV7-9 with TRBJ1-1; 7 nucleotides align to TRBD1. The germline CDR1 and CDR2 sequences are SEHNR and FQNEAQ (reference sequence). The ends lost 5 bases at V and 4 bases at J; junction bases unmatched: 10. The length of the CDR3 is 15 residues. The CDR3 nucleotides read TGTGCCAGCAGCCCGTCAGGGGGTTCCGGCACTGAAGCTTTCTTT. This gives the protein CASSPSGGSGTEAFF.

J is TRBJ1-1 and V is TRBV4-1; 7 positions agree with TRBD1. The CDR3 totals 12 residues. CDR1 MGHRA and CDR2 YSYEKL come from the germline V gene. The J segment lost 11 bases and the V segment lost 4 bases, leaving 7 bases of the junction unmatched. This CDR3 is CASSPRTGGAFF. CDR3 in DNA: TGCGCCAGCAGCCCACGGACAGGCGGGGCTTTCTTT.

V usage is TRBV7-2 and J usage is TRBJ1-2, with 8 bases identical to TRBD1. Germline CDR1 and CDR2: SGHTA and FQGNSA. Germline trimming cut 1 base from V and 2 bases from J; bases unmatched to any gene: 3. The CDR3 sequence is 15 residues long. CDR3 loop: CASSLDPGGNYGYTF. CDR3 DNA: TGTGCCAGCAGCTTAGATCCAGGGGGCAACTATGGCTACACCTTC.

This sequence joins TRBV21-1 and TRBJ1-2. TRBV21-1 is a documented pseudogene. This CDR3 spans 15 amino acids. CDR3 nucleotide sequence: TGTGCCAGCAGCAAAGGAAGGAAGGGCTACCAGGGCTACACCTTC. This sequence encodes CASSKGRKGYQGYTF.

This clone was seen once. The genes are TRBV11-2 and TRBJ2-7; D is perhaps TRBD1 (6 bases). V lost 1 base and J 3 bases, leaving 13 bases between the germline ends. CDR1 and CDR2 (germline): SGHAT, FQNNGV. The CDR3 has 15 amino acids. CDR3 coding DNA: TGTGCCAGCAGCTTAGCCACAGGGTCCCACTACGAGCAGTACTTC. It translates to CASSLATGSHYEQYF.

The CDR3 is CASSEVPGLEYEQYF. CDR3 coding DNA: TGTGCCAGCAGTGAGGTTCCGGGACTCGAATACGAGCAGTACTTC. This chain links TRBV2 with TRBJ2-7, with D possibly TRBD2 on 6 matching bases. The germline V gene encodes CDR1 SNHLY and CDR2 FYNNEI. The CDR3 runs to 15 residues. Trimming took off 3 bases at V and 4 bases at J, with 16 bases between the two ends.

The chain employs TRBV5-1 and TRBJ2-7; 9 nucleotides line up with TRBD1. V gave up 4 bases and J gave up 0 bases; unmatched junction bases: 5. This CDR3 comprises 15 residues. CDR1 SGHRS and CDR2 YFSETQ come from the germline V gene. CDR3 region: CASSPGTGLSYEQYF. In DNA, the CDR3 is TGCGCCAGCAGCCCCGGGACAGGGCTCTCCTACGAGCAGTACTTC. The variable domain in full, with the rest retrieved from reference TRBV5-1 and TRBJ2-7, is KAGVTQTPRYLIKTRGQQVTLSCSPISGHRSVSWYQQTPGQGLQFLFEYFSETQRNKGNFPGRFSGRQFSNSRSEMNVSTLELGDSALYLCASSPGTGLSYEQYFGPGTRLTVT.

The chain employs TRBV11-3 and TRBJ2-1; D gene ambiguous. Trimming left V 4 bases short and J 10 bases short, with 5 bases between. The CDR3 is 10 residues long. Germline CDR1 and CDR2: SGHNT and YENEEA. The DNA for the CDR3 is TGTGCCAGCAGCTCGGACGAGCAGTTCTTC. Translation: CASSSDEQFF.

This clone was seen a handful of times. The rearrangement joins TRBV30 to TRBJ1-5; D might be TRBD1 (6 bases). Germline V gene data show CDR1 as GTSNPN and CDR2 as SVGIG (reference sequence). V was cut by 2 bases and J by 5 bases, with 10 bases left in between. This CDR3 spans 13 amino acids. CDR3 residues: CAWSYRADQPQHF. The CDR3 region has the DNA TGTGCCTGGAGTTACAGGGCGGATCAGCCCCAGCATTTT.

V and J are TRBV19 and TRBJ1-2, with D possibly being TRBD1 (5 bases). The germline V gene has CDR1 LNHDA and CDR2 SQIVND (reference sequence). The V end lost 7 bases, the J end lost 5 bases, and 14 bases lay between the germline ends. The CDR3 spans 13 residues. The CDR3 spells CASTSTEGYGYTF. CDR3 nucleotide sequence: TGTGCCAGTACCTCGACAGAGGGGTATGGCTACACCTTC.

This chain joins TRBV19 and TRBJ2-2; 7 bases map to TRBD1. This CDR3 has 17 residues. CDR1 is LNHDA, CDR2 SQIVND, per germline (reference sequence). V was clipped by 7 bases and J by 4 bases; unmatched bases: 15. CDR3 DNA: TGTGCCAGTATGAGGGGCAGGGGGTTGGTAGGCACCGGGGAGCTGTTTTTT. Its translation is CASMRGRGLVGTGELFF.

J is TRBJ1-1 and V is TRBV19; no clear D gene. Germline loops: CDR1 LNHDA, CDR2 SQIVND (reference sequence). The V end lost 9 bases, the J end lost 7 bases, and 12 bases lay between the germline ends. The CDR3 consists of 11 residues. The DNA for the CDR3 is TGTGCCAGCCTTAGGGTAGGTGAAGCTTTCTTT. Its protein product is CASLRVGEAFF.

The CDR3 DNA reads TGCAGCGTGGCCCCCGTGTCGGGTGGGCCCCAGCATTTT. It yields the protein CSVAPVSGGPQHF. The gene calls are TRBV29-1 and TRBJ1-5; the D is unclear. V was pared by 6 bases and J by 9 bases, with 18 bases between. The CDR3 sequence is 13 residues long. The germline CDR1 and CDR2 sequences are SQVTM and ANQGSEA.

J is TRBJ1-5 and V is TRBV7-2; D may be TRBD1 (5 bases). The CDR3 runs 16 residues. The germline CDR1 and CDR2 sequences are SGHTA and FQGNSA. Trimming removed 5 bases at V and 6 bases at J, with 20 bases between. CDR3 sequence: CASSRGSTGVGQPQHF. CDR3 DNA: TGTGCCAGCAGCCGGGGCTCTACCGGGGTAGGTCAGCCCCAGCATTTT.

The J gene is TRBJ1-1, the V gene TRBV7-9; D possibly corresponds to TRBD1 (5 bases). This CDR3 spans 19 amino acids. The V gene's germline CDR1 is SEHNR and CDR2 FQNEAQ (reference sequence). V was clipped by 2 bases and J by 8 bases, with 30 bases between them. The DNA of the CDR3 is TGTGCCAGCAGCTTAACGTGGACGGGGGGGACCACTTTGAAGAGCGAAGCTTTCTTT. Its protein is CASSLTWTGGTTLKSEAFF.

This chain uses TRBV6-5 with TRBJ1-4; D unclear. The length of the CDR3 is 15 residues. Per the germline V gene, CDR1 is MNHEY and CDR2 is SVGAGI. V was pared by 6 bases and J by 7 bases, with 18 bases between. This CDR3 is CASRPAGGPFEKLFF. Written as DNA, the CDR3 is TGTGCCAGCAGGCCAGCGGGAGGCCCCTTTGAAAAACTGTTTTTT.

This rearrangement joins TRBV7-9 to TRBJ2-1, with 9 positions matching TRBD2. V shed 8 bases, J shed 4 bases, and the junction held 12 bases outside the gene matches. In germline, CDR1 is SEHNR, CDR2 FQNEAQ (reference sequence). This CDR3 has 16 residues. CDR3 amino acids: CASYYGSGGSYNEQFF. In DNA, the CDR3 is TGTGCCAGCTACTATGGTAGCGGGGGTTCATACAATGAGCAGTTCTTC.

CDR3: CASSQDSGSPGELFF. The CDR3 nucleotides read TGCGCCAGCAGCCAAGACAGCGGGAGCCCCGGGGAGCTGTTTTTT. The rearrangement joins TRBV4-1 to TRBJ2-2; 8 bases are a match to TRBD2. Germline V gene data show CDR1 as MGHRA and CDR2 as YSYEKL. The CDR3 has 15 residues. Germline trimming cut 0 bases from V and 6 bases from J; bases unmatched to any gene: 3.